These T cell receptor beta chains were read from a single sample in a study of blood T cell repertoires in COVID-19. Measured with immunoSEQ multiplex PCR; TCRdb has only the in-frame clones, and not every one. The sample comprises almost 250,000 clones, roughly 86% of which are singletons, and 1.5% to 2% rests with the top ten. The source material was PBMCs or T cells enriched from blood (not recorded which). These receptors were taken from a woman between 45 and 65 years old who had recovered from COVID-19. The CDR3 runs from the conserved cysteine through the conserved F or W. Fields, in order: D gene, V gene, clone size, J gene, CDR3 length, CDR3 DNA, CDR3 protein. D genes are given only for firm matches. Part of the rows lack a size; the others show once, few, many or a class for expanded clones.

>.|TRBV3-1/TRBV3-2|.|TRBJ2-7|15
TGTGCCAGCAGCCAAGGGTCGGCGGCAACCTACGAGCAGTACTTC
CASSQGSAATYEQYF
>.|TRBV25-1|.|TRBJ1-2|10
TGTGCCAGCAGTCATTATGGCTACACCTTC
CASSHYGYTF
>.|TRBV5-5|.|TRBJ2-3|16
TGTGCCAGCAGCCCTGGTGGCCAGGGGAACACAGATACGCAGTATTTT
CASSPGGQGNTDTQYF
>TRBD1|TRBV29-1|.|TRBJ1-5|15
TGCAGCGTTGTCGTGGACAGGGAACGGGGTCAGCCCCAGCATTTT
CSVVVDRERGQPQHF
>TRBD1|TRBV5-1|few|TRBJ1-2|14
TGCGCCAGCAGCTCCGCTTATACAGGGGGCGGCTACACCTTC
CASSSAYTGGGYTF
>TRBD2|TRBV5-4|.|TRBJ2-1|17
TGTGCCAGCAGCCCATCCCCCCAGCGGGAGTTCTACAATGAGCAGTTCTTC
CASSPSPQREFYNEQFF
>TRBD1|TRBV19|.|TRBJ1-1|15
TGTGCCAGTAGTCCCGACAGGGTATGGGACACTGAAGCTTTCTTT
CASSPDRVWDTEAFF
>TRBD2|TRBV5-1|.|TRBJ2-3|14
TGCGCCAGCTTACGGCGGGACTATACAGATACGCAGTATTTT
CASLRRDYTDTQYF
>TRBD2|TRBV5-1|.|TRBJ2-7|15
TGCGCCAGCAGCTTGGTCTCTAGCGGTTCCTACGAGCAGTACTTC
CASSLVSSGSYEQYF
>TRBD2|TRBV5-1|.|TRBJ2-3|16
TGCGCCAGCAGCCTGTTAGCGGGAGGATCCGCAGATACGCAGTATTTT
CASSLLAGGSADTQYF
>.|TRBV4-3|.|TRBJ2-7|14
TGCGCCATCAAGGGGGGGGCGCCCTCCTACGAGCAGTACTTC
CAIKGGAPSYEQYF
>.|TRBV7-3|once|TRBJ2-7|13
TGTGCCAGCAGCTCTAGGGGGTACTACGAGCAGTACTTC
CASSSRGYYEQYF
>.|TRBV6-6|.|TRBJ1-4|16
TGTGCCAGCAGTTACGCCCATACTATGACTAATGAAAAACTGTTTTTT
CASSYAHTMTNEKLFF
>TRBD1|TRBV27|.|TRBJ2-7|14
TGTGCCAGCAGTTTTGGACAGGCCAACTACGAGCAGTACTTC
CASSFGQANYEQYF
>.|TRBV9|.|TRBJ2-7|13
TGTGCCAGCAGCGTAGCTACTGACTACGAGCAGTACTTC
CASSVATDYEQYF
>TRBD1|TRBV15|.|TRBJ1-2|13
TGTGCCACCAGCGCGACAGGGGATGGAGGCTACACCTTC
CATSATGDGGYTF
>.|TRBV6-1|few|TRBJ1-1|12
TGTGCCAGCAGTGAACAGAACACTGAAGCTTTCTTT
CASSEQNTEAFF
>TRBD1|TRBV10-3|.|TRBJ1-1|15
TGTGCCATCAGTGCGGCGGGACAGGGGAGGACTGAAGCTTTCTTT
CAISAAGQGRTEAFF
>.|TRBV28|.|TRBJ1-4|17
TGTGCCAGCAGTTTTCTTCGTAACAGTGCAACTAATGAAAAACTGTTTTTT
CASSFLRNSATNEKLFF
>.|TRBV10-3|.|TRBJ1-5|12
TGTGCCATAGCAGGGGCCAATCAGCCCCAGCATTTT
CAIAGANQPQHF
>TRBD1|TRBV6-5|.|TRBJ2-1|15
TGTGCCAGCAGTTTGACCGGGACAGAACTAGATGAGCAGTTCTTC
CASSLTGTELDEQFF
>.|TRBV28|once|TRBJ2-7|14
TGTGCCAGCAGATACCCGGGACAAACCTACGAGCAGTACTTC
CASRYPGQTYEQYF
>TRBD2|TRBV12-5|.|TRBJ2-7|13
TGTGCTAGTGGGTGGGACTACCTGGGGGAGCAGTACTTC
CASGWDYLGEQYF
>.|TRBV28|.|TRBJ1-5|17
TGTGCCAGCAGCCATAGCGGGGGGCGCCAAGGGTCTCAGCCCCAGCATTTT
CASSHSGGRQGSQPQHF
>TRBD2|TRBV5-1|few|TRBJ2-5|15
TGCGCCAGCAGCTTGTACGGCGGGAGCGGGGAGACCCAGTACTTC
CASSLYGGSGETQYF
>.|TRBV20-1|.|TRBJ2-5|13
TGCAGTGCTAGTCTCAGCGGAAAAGAGACCCAGTACTTC
CSASLSGKETQYF
>TRBD2|TRBV29-1|once|TRBJ2-1|15
TGCAGCGTTGCCCGACTAGCGGGAAAGTACAATGAGCAGTTCTTC
CSVARLAGKYNEQFF
>TRBD1|TRBV29-1|.|TRBJ2-1|12
TGCAGCGGCCGGGGACAGGGGGCCACCGTGATCTTC
CSGRGQGATVIF
>.|TRBV5-1|.|TRBJ2-1|13
TGCGCCAGCAGCTCTACCGGTTACAATGAGCAGTTCTTC
CASSSTGYNEQFF
>TRBD1|TRBV6-5|.|TRBJ1-2|15
TGTGCCAGCAGTTACAAGGGACAGGGAGGCTATGGCTACACCTTC
CASSYKGQGGYGYTF
>TRBD1|TRBV6-5|.|TRBJ1-1|14
TGTGCCAGCAGTTCCACAGGGGGAGGGACTGAAGCTTTCTTT
CASSSTGGGTEAFF
>.|TRBV4-1|few|TRBJ2-2|16
TGCGCCAGCAGACTTATAGCGGAGACGAACACCGGGGAGCTGTTTTTT
CASRLIAETNTGELFF
>.|TRBV5-1|.|TRBJ1-1|13
TGCGCCAGCAGCTCGGACAGCAACACTGAAGCTTTCTTT
CASSSDSNTEAFF
>TRBD1|TRBV2|.|TRBJ2-1|13
TGTGCCAGCGGGACAGACCCCTACAATGAGCAGTTCTTC
CASGTDPYNEQFF
>.|TRBV7-2|.|TRBJ1-2|15
TGTGCCAGCAGCTTAGGGCTCGCATACAACTATGGCTACACCTTC
CASSLGLAYNYGYTF
>.|TRBV20-1|.|TRBJ1-2|14
TGCAGTGCTAGTGCGGCGGCTGATAACTATGGCTACACCTTC
CSASAAADNYGYTF